What follows is one T cell receptor (beta chain) and its context. Trimming left V 6 bases short and J 2 bases short, with 24 bases between. The CDR3 runs to 18 residues. The V gene's germline CDR1 is SNHLY and CDR2 FYNNEI. This entry belongs to a study of technical replicates of blood from several donors. Using immunoSEQ multiplex PCR, the repertoire was profiled, and TCRdb retains in-frame clones only, with some absent. This table holds tens of thousands of clones, about nine tenths found once. The rearrangement links TRBV2 to TRBJ2-3; D may be TRBD1 (6 bases). Sequenced input: T cells isolated from PBMCs. This clonotype was obtained from a human donor in good health. Some clones in this sample may be carry-over from other donors' samples. CDR3 DNA sequence: TGTGCCAGCAGCGCCCTAGGTATGTCACAGGGTGACACAGATACGCAGTATTTT. This sequence encodes CASSALGMSQGDTDTQYF. Full variable domain (outside the CDR3, taken from reference TRBV2 and TRBJ2-3): EPEVTQTPSHQVTQMGQEVILRCVPISNHLYFYWYRQILGQKVEFLVSFYNNEISEKSEIFDDQFSVERPDGSNFTLKIRSTKLEDSAMYFCASSALGMSQGDTDTQYFGPGTRLTVL.